This TCR beta chain emerged from a study of blood T cell repertoires in COVID-19. V dropped 7 bases and J dropped 2 bases, with 14 bases sitting between them. This CDR3 is built from 14 residues. Germline lookup yields CDR1 MNHEY and CDR2 SVGAGI. Sequenced by immunoSEQ multiplex PCR; TCRdb stores in-frame clones only, minus some. Of tens of thousands of clones listed, 88% were seen once; the top ten hold 5.1%. The sample consisted of peripheral blood. This sequence joins TRBV6-5 and TRBJ2-5, with a possible D match to TRBD2 (5 bases). The sequence was collected from a human donor in a cohort sampled during active COVID-19. CDR3 amino acids: CASTPSGRQETQYF. In DNA form, the CDR3 reads TGTGCCAGCACCCCAAGCGGTAGACAAGAGACCCAGTACTTC.